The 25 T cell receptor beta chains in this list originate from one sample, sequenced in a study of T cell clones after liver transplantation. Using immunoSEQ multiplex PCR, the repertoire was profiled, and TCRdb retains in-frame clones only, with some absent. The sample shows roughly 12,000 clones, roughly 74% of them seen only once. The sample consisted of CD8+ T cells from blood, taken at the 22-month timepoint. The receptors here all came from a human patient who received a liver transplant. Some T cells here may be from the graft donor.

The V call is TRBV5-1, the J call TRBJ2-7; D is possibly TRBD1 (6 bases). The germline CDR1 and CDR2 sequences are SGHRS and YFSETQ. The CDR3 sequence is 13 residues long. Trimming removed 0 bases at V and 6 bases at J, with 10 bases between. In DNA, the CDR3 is TGCGCCAGCAGCTTGGACAGGGCGGGCGAGCAGTACTTC. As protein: CASSLDRAGEQYF.

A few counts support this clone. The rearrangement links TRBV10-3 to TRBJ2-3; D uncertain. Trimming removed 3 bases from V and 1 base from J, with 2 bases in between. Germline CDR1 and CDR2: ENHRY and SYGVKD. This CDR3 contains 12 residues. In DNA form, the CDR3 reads TGTGCCATCAGTGATGGCACAGATACGCAGTATTTT. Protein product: CAISDGTDTQYF.

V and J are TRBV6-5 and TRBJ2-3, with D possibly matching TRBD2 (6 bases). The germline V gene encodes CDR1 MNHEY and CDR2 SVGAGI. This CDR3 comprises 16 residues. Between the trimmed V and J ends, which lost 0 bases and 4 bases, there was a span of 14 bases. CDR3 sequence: CASSYSIGRESDTQYF. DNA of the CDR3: TGTGCCAGCAGTTACTCGATTGGTCGGGAGTCAGATACGCAGTATTTT.

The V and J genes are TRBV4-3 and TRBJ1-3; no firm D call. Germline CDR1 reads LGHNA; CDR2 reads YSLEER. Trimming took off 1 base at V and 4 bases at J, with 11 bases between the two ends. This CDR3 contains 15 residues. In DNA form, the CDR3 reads TGCGCCAGCAGCCAAGTTTTAGTTGGAGGAAACACCATATATTTT. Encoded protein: CASSQVLVGGNTIYF.

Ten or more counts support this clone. The CDR3 bases are TGTGCCAGTAGTATAGATCGGGCGGGAGGAGGAACCGGGGAGCTGTTTTTT. This gives the protein CASSIDRAGGGTGELFF. The genes are TRBV19 and TRBJ2-2; 8 bases map to TRBD2. The junction had 8 bases not matched to a gene; V was cut back by 0 bases and J by 5 bases. Germline CDR1 reads LNHDA; CDR2 reads SQIVND (reference sequence). The CDR3 is 17 amino acids.

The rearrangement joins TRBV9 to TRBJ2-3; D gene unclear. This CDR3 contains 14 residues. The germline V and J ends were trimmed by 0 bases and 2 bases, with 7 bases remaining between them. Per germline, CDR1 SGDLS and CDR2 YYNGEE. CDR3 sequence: CASSVGQATDTQYF. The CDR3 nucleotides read TGTGCCAGCAGCGTAGGCCAGGCCACAGATACGCAGTATTTT.

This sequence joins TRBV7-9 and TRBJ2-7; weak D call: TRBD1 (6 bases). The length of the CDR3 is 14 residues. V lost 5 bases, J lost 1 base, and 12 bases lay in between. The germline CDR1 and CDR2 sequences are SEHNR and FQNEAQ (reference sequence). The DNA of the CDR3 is TGTGCCAGCAGCCCCACACAGGGATCCTACGAGCAGTACTTC. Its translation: CASSPTQGSYEQYF.

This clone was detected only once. The CDR3 loop is CASSSGDTSSYEQYF. The CDR3 nucleotides are TGTGCCAGCAGCTCTGGGGACACCTCCTCCTACGAGCAGTACTTC. The chain links TRBV7-9 to TRBJ2-7; a possible D gene is TRBD1 (6 bases). Per the germline V gene, CDR1 is SEHNR and CDR2 is FQNEAQ (reference sequence). V lost 4 bases and J 0 bases, leaving 13 bases between the germline ends. This CDR3 region has 15 residues. The full variable domain, completed using reference TRBV7-9 and TRBJ2-7, is DTGVSQNPRHKITKRGQNVTFRCDPISEHNRLYWYRQTLGQGPEFLTYFQNEAQLEKSRLLSDRFSAERPKGSFSTLEIQRTEQGDSAMYLCASSSGDTSSYEQYFGPGTRLTVT.

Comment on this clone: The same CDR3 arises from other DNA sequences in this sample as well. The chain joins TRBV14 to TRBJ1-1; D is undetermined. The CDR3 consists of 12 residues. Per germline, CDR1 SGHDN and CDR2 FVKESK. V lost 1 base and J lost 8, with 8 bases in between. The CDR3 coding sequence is TGTGCCAGCAGCCAAGGGCGAGGAGAAGCTTTCTTT. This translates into CASSQGRGEAFF.

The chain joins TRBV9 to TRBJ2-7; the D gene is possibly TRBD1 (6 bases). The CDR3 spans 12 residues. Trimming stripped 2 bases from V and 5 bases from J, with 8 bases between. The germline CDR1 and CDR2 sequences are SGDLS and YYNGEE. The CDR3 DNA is TGTGCCAGCAGCGTCCCAGGGGACGAGCAGTACTTC. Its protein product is CASSVPGDEQYF.

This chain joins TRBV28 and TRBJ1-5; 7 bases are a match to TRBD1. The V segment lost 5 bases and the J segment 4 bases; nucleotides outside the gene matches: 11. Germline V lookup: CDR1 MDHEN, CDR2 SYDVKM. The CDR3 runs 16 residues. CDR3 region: CASSGPSGTANQPQHF. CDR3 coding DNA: TGTGCCAGCAGTGGGCCCTCCGGGACAGCGAATCAGCCCCAGCATTTT. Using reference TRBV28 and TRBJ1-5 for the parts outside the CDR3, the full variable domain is DVKVTQSSRYLVKRTGEKVFLECVQDMDHENMFWYRQDPGLGLRLIYFSYDVKMKEKGDIPEGYSVSREKKERFSLILESASTNQTSMYLCASSGPSGTANQPQHFGDGTRLSIL.

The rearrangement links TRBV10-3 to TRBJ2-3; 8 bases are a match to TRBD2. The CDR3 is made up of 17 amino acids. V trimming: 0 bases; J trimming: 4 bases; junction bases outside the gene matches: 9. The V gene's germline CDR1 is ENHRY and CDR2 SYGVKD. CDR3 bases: TGTGCCATCAGTGAGTCCGATATTAGCGGGATTGCAGATACGCAGTATTTT. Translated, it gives CAISESDISGIADTQYF.

The CDR3 DNA sequence: TGTGCCAGCAGCGATCGCAGCGGGCGGAGCCCCTACGAGCAGTACTTC. Translated: CASSDRSGRSPYEQYF. The V and J genes are TRBV7-9 and TRBJ2-7, with D possibly matching TRBD2 (6 bases). Between the trimmed V and J ends, which lost 5 bases and 2 bases, there was a span of 19 bases. The CDR3 covers 16 residues. CDR1 and CDR2 from the germline V gene are SEHNR and FQNEAQ (reference sequence).

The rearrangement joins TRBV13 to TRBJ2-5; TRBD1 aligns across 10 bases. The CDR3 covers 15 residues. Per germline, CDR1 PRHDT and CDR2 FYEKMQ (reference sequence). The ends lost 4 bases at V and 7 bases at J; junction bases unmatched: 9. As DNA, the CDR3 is TGTGCCAGCAGCTCCCCCGGGACAGGGGATGCGACCCAGTACTTC. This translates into CASSSPGTGDATQYF.

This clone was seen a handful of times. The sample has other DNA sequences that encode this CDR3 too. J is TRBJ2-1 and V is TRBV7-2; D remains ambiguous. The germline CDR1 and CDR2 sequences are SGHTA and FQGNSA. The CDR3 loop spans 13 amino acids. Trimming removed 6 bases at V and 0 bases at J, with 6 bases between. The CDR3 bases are TGTGCCAGCAGTCGGAGCTCCTACAATGAGCAGTTCTTC. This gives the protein CASSRSSYNEQFF.

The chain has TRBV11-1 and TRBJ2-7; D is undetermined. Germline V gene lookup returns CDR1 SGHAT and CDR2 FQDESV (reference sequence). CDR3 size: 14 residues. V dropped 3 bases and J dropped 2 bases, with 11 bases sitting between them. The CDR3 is CASSFEKGPYEQYF. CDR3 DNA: TGTGCCAGCAGCTTTGAAAAGGGTCCCTACGAGCAGTACTTC.

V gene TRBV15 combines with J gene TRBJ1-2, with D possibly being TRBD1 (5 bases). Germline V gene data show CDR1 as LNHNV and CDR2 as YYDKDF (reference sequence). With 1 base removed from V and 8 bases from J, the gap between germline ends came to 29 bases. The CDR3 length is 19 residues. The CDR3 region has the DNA TGTGCCACCAGCAGAGGGGGGGGTTTAGGAGGGAACCCTTACGGAGGCTACACCTTC. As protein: CATSRGGGLGGNPYGGYTF.

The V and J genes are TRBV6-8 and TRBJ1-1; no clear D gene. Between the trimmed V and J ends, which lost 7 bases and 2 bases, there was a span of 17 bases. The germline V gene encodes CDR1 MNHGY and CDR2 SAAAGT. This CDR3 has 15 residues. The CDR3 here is CASTARVAANTEAFF. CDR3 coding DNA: TGTGCCAGCACTGCGCGGGTGGCAGCCAACACTGAAGCTTTCTTT.

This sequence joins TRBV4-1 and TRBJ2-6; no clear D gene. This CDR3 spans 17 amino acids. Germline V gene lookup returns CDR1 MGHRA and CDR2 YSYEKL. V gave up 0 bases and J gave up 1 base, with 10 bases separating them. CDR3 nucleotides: TGCGCCAGCAGCCAAGATCATGTCGTATCTGGGGCCAACGTCCTGACTTTC. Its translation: CASSQDHVVSGANVLTF.

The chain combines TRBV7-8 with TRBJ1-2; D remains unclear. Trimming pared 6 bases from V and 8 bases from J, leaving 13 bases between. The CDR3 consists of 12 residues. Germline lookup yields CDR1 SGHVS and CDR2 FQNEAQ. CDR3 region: CASRGSGWGYTF. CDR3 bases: TGTGCCAGCAGGGGGTCTGGGTGGGGCTACACCTTC.

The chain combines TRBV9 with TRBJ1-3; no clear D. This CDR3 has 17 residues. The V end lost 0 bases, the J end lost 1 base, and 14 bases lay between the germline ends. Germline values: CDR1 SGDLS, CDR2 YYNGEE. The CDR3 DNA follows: TGTGCCAGCAGCGTAGAGGGCAGCCTATCTTCTGGAAACACCATATATTTT. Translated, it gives CASSVEGSLSSGNTIYF.

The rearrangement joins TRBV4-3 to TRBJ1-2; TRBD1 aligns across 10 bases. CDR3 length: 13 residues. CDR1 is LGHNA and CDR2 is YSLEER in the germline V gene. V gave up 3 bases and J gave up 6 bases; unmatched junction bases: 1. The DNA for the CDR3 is TGCGCCAGCAGCCAGACAGGGGGCGATGGCTACACCTTC. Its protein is CASSQTGGDGYTF.

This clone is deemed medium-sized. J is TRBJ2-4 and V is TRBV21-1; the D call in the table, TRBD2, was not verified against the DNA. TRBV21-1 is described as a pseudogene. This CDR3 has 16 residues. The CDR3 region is CASSKGAGGAKNIQYF. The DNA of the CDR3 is TGTGCCAGCAGCAAAGGGGCAGGAGGGGCCAAAAACATTCAGTACTTC.

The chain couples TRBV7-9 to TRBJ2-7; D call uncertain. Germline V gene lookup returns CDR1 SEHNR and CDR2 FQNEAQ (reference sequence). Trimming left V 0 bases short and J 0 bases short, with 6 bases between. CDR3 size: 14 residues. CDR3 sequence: CASSLAETSYEQYF. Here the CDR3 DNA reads TGTGCCAGCAGCTTAGCGGAAACCTCCTACGAGCAGTACTTC.

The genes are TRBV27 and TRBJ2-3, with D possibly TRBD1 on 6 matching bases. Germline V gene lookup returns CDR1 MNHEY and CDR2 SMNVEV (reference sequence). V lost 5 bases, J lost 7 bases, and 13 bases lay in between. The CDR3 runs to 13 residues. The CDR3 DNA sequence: TGTGCCAGCAGTCCCAAACAGGGTAATACGCAGTATTTT. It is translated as CASSPKQGNTQYF.